Listed below are T cell receptor beta chains from one sample, sequenced in a study of shared clonotypes between healthy human individuals. Assay: immunoSEQ multiplex PCR; the TCRdb copy retains only in-frame clones and omits some. The sample shows under 1,100,000 clones, under 80% of them seen only once. Sequencing was carried out using memory CD4+ T cells sorted from blood. The receptors stem from a man between 18 and 29 years old in good health. CDR3s leave out the opening cysteine and the closing phenylalanine or tryptophan. The D gene is left open where the match is weak.

TRBJ2-5 | TRBV5-4 | TRBD2 | ASSPSLAIQETQY
TRBJ2-5 | TRBV5-4 | TRBD2 | ASSYGLAGGIETQY
TRBJ1-2 | TRBV6-1 | TRBD1 | ASSETTRGSGYT
TRBJ2-1 | TRBV5-4 | TRBD1 | ASSSQGSRNEQF
TRBJ1-1 | TRBV28 | - | ASSFRENTEAF
TRBJ1-1 | TRBV12-1 | - | ASSGRGGEAF
TRBJ1-2 | TRBV29-1 | - | SVVGYT
TRBJ1-1 | TRBV4-3 | - | ASSQAGSPNTEAF
TRBJ1-4 | TRBV5-1 | - | ASSLGDSPEKLF
TRBJ1-1 | TRBV19 | - | ASTRYSRGGTEAF
TRBJ2-2 | TRBV6-1 | TRBD1 | ASSERTGTNTGELF
TRBJ2-7 | TRBV12-5 | TRBD1 | ASGLTGTGPYEQY
TRBJ1-1 | TRBV7-9 | - | ASSFTGKPSTNTEAF
TRBJ2-7 | TRBV5-1 | - | ASSLAGEKWYEQY
TRBJ1-4 | TRBV5-1 | - | ASSLGQLNEKLF
TRBJ1-1 | TRBV2 | - | ASRPTEETEAF
TRBJ2-1 | TRBV2 | TRBD1 | ASNLDRGSYNEQF
TRBJ2-2 | TRBV4-3 | TRBD2 | ASSQDGGAGELF
TRBJ2-7 | TRBV30 | TRBD1 | AWSVETGGGNY
TRBJ1-2 | TRBV29-1 | TRBD1 | SVVTGGQAYGYT
TRBJ2-2 | TRBV5-1 | - | ASRLAWNTGELF
TRBJ2-2 | TRBV9 | - | ASTETTYTGELF
TRBJ1-2 | TRBV5-1 | TRBD1 | ASRHRDRPYGYT
TRBJ2-4 | TRBV29-1 | - | SVAGQTLNIQY
TRBJ2-1 | TRBV14 | TRBD2 | ASSPRTSGEQF
TRBJ1-1 | TRBV11-3 | - | ASSLFTDTEAF
TRBJ1-5 | TRBV4-1 | TRBD1 | ASSQEGQGRNQPQH
TRBJ1-1 | TRBV25-1 | - | ASSDYYRAEAF